A single sample is the source of the 21 T cell receptor beta chains below, sequenced in a study of spatial heterogeneity in lung cancer. From the 5' RACE reads, TCRdb called clonotypes with MiXCR, one entry per CDR3 protein. This sample yields approximately 38,000 distinct CDR3 sequences, of which roughly 5.2% are seen a single time; approximately 10% belongs to the top ten. Indicated time point: sample taken at primary tumor resection. Whole RNA came from tumor, nontumor lung or frozen PBMC and was sequenced without being sorted. This material consisted of PBMCs, taken at surgery. The receptors were gathered from a male donor with early-stage non-small cell lung cancer.

This clonotype was observed a single time. A single base separates this from a much larger clone, so it may be a read error. This CDR3 reads CASSQLTGANYGYTF. Written as DNA, the CDR3 is TGTGCCAGCAGCCAACTGACAGGGGCTAACTATGGCTACACCTTC. The chain carries TRBV4-2 and TRBJ1-2; 8 bases align to TRBD1. The germline gives CDR1 LGHNA, CDR2 YNFKEQ. This CDR3 has 15 amino acids. The J segment lost 0 bases and the V segment lost 2 bases, leaving 2 bases of the junction unmatched.

Concerning this clonotype itself: This clone may be a read error of a much larger clone one base away. The V gene is TRBV5-1, the J gene TRBJ1-2, with D possibly being TRBD1 (5 bases). Germline V lookup: CDR1 SGHRS, CDR2 YFSETQ. This CDR3 region has 13 residues. CDR3 sequence: CASSTTGRYSYTF. The CDR3 region has the DNA TGCGCCAGCAGCACGACGGGACGCTATAGCTACACCTTC.

In its sample, this clonotype was seen a few times. The chain combines TRBV3-1 with TRBJ1-1; TRBD1 matches 11 bases. V gave up 0 bases and J gave up 8 bases; unmatched junction bases: 5. CDR1 LGHDT and CDR2 YNNKEL come from the germline V gene (reference sequence). This CDR3 spans 15 amino acids. CDR3 sequence: CASSQDPGQGDEAFF. The DNA of the CDR3 is TGTGCCAGCAGCCAAGACCCGGGACAGGGGGACGAAGCTTTCTTT.

This clonotype was counted a few times. In DNA, the CDR3 is TGTGCCAGTAGTATACGGCGAGGGCCTGCAAATCAGCCCCAGCATTTT. Its translation: CASSIRRGPANQPQHF. This rearrangement joins TRBV19 to TRBJ1-5, with D uncertain. With 2 bases removed from V and 4 bases from J, the gap between germline ends came to 15 bases. CDR3 length equals 16 residues. Germline V gene sequence: CDR1 LNHDA, CDR2 SQIVND (reference sequence).

This clonotype was seen repeatedly, ten times or more. V gene TRBV4-3 combines with J gene TRBJ2-2, with D possibly called TRBD1 or TRBD2 (7 bases each). CDR1 is LGHNA and CDR2 is YSLEER in the germline V gene. This CDR3 spans 16 amino acids. The V end was cut by 8 bases, the J end by 5 bases, with 21 bases between. The CDR3: CASGPEGAGVTGELFF. The CDR3 DNA reads as TGCGCCAGCGGCCCCGAGGGGGCGGGGGTAACCGGGGAGCTGTTTTTT.

This clonotype was observed many times. This chain joins TRBV12-3 or TRBV12-4 and TRBJ1-5; D call uncertain. V was cut by 5 bases and J by 0 bases, with 8 bases left in between. The CDR3 covers 14 residues. The chain's CDR3 is CASSDGNSNQPQHF. In DNA, the CDR3 is TGTGCCAGCAGTGACGGGAATAGCAATCAGCCCCAGCATTTT.

There are a few counts of this clonotype. The chain uses TRBV5-4 and TRBJ2-7; 9 nucleotides match TRBD1. J gave up 2 bases and V 2 bases, and 5 bases lay outside the gene matches. CDR1 is SGHNT, CDR2 YYREEE, per germline (reference sequence). The CDR3 is made up of 15 amino acids. As DNA, the CDR3 is TGTGCCAGCAGCTTCCCGGGACAGGGAGCCTACGAGCAGTACTTC. This encodes CASSFPGQGAYEQYF. The full variable domain, with the rest looked up from reference TRBV5-4 and TRBJ2-7, is ETGVTQSPTHLIKTRGQQVTLRCSSQSGHNTVSWYQQALGQGPQFIFQYYREEENGRGNFPPRFSGLQFPNYSSELNVNALELDDSALYLCASSFPGQGAYEQYFGPGTRLTVT.

This clonotype was counted at least ten times. The CDR3 protein is CASSSARTVFEAFF. The CDR3 DNA is TGTGCCAGCAGCTCTGCCCGGACGGTCTTTGAAGCTTTCTTT. The chain is built from TRBV5-6 and TRBJ1-1, with D uncertain. V was pared by 3 bases and J by 7 bases, with 16 bases between. The CDR3 length is 14 residues. The germline CDR1 and CDR2 sequences are SGHDT and YYEEEE.

This clonotype was observed many times. This rearrangement joins TRBV20-1 to TRBJ1-5, with D maybe TRBD1 (5 bases). The CDR3 length is 15 residues. Germline values: CDR1 DFQATT, CDR2 SNEGSKA (reference sequence). V was cut by 6 bases and J by 6 bases, with 21 bases left in between. The CDR3, as DNA: TGCAGTGCCCGACCTAGCTCCAGGGCTGGTCAGCCCCAGCATTTT. As protein: CSARPSSRAGQPQHF.

This clonotype was counted ten times or more. The genes are TRBV7-3 and TRBJ2-1, with TRBD2 matching over 8 bases. Germline CDR1 and CDR2: SGHTA and FQGTGA. The CDR3 is 15 amino acids. Germline trimming cut 1 base from V and 10 bases from J; bases unmatched to any gene: 9. The CDR3 reads CASSLISGGLEEQFF. DNA for the CDR3: TGTGCCAGCAGCTTAATAAGCGGGGGCCTGGAGGAGCAGTTCTTC.

A few counts support this clonotype. The chain is built from TRBV7-2 and TRBJ2-5, with 12 positions matching TRBD2. Trimming at V came to 5 bases and at J to 1 base, leaving 5 bases not matched to a gene. Per the germline V gene, CDR1 is SGHTA and CDR2 is FQGNSA. The CDR3 runs 16 residues. This CDR3 is CASSQGLAGPQETQYF. The CDR3, as DNA: TGTGCCAGCAGCCAAGGACTAGCGGGGCCCCAAGAGACCCAGTACTTC.

The chain joins TRBV7-2 to TRBJ2-7; D is unclear. CDR1 SGHTA and CDR2 FQGNSA come from the germline V gene. This CDR3 is 14 amino acids long. Trimming took 6 bases from V and 2 from J, leaving 14 bases between them. This CDR3 reads CASRLQGSPYEQYF. The DNA for the CDR3 is TGTGCCAGCAGACTTCAAGGCTCCCCCTACGAGCAGTACTTC.

This clonotype was detected many times. V and J are TRBV6-2 or TRBV6-3 and TRBJ1-6; 8 nucleotides line up with TRBD1. CDR1 and CDR2 from the germline V gene are MNHEY and SVGEGT. The CDR3 contains 15 residues. Trimming cost V 5 bases and J 10 bases; bases outside gene matches: 10. The CDR3, as DNA: TGTGCCAGCAGTGGTCCGGGACAGGCGACCTCACCCCTCCACTTT. This sequence encodes CASSGPGQATSPLHF.

This clonotype was seen many times. This chain links TRBV29-1 with TRBJ1-3; D call uncertain. The CDR3 sequence is 14 residues long. Germline V lookup: CDR1 SQVTM, CDR2 ANQGSEA. Trimming removed 1 base from V and 0 bases from J, with 7 bases in between. CDR3 bases: TGCAGCGTTGAAGGTAGTTACTCTGGAAACACCATATATTTT. Amino acids: CSVEGSYSGNTIYF.

The genes are TRBV9 and TRBJ2-2; D not certain. The CDR3 is 13 amino acids. The germline V gene encodes CDR1 SGDLS and CDR2 YYNGEE. The germline V and J ends were trimmed by 0 bases and 6 bases, with 6 bases remaining between them. CDR3 in amino acids: CASSVDLSGELFF. DNA of the CDR3: TGTGCCAGCAGCGTAGATTTGTCCGGGGAGCTGTTTTTT.

This clonotype occurred a few times. This chain uses TRBV5-5 with TRBJ1-2, with 11 bases that match TRBD1. The germline V gene encodes CDR1 SGHKS and CDR2 YYEKEE (reference sequence). The CDR3 length is 15 residues. V was clipped by 2 bases and J by 2 bases; unmatched bases: 2. The CDR3 spells CASSFGQGANYGYTF. DNA of the CDR3: TGTGCCAGCAGCTTCGGACAGGGGGCGAACTATGGCTACACCTTC.

The chain recombines TRBV12-3 or TRBV12-4 with TRBJ1-2; 11 positions agree with TRBD1. V shed 3 bases and J 7 bases; nucleotides not matched to a gene: 7. This CDR3 has 15 amino acids. The CDR3: CASSFPDRGRSGYTF. CDR3 coding DNA: TGTGCCAGCAGTTTCCCGGACAGGGGGCGTAGTGGCTACACCTTC.

This clonotype was counted ten times or more. The V gene is TRBV5-4, the J gene TRBJ1-4, with TRBD1 matching over 8 bases. The CDR3 is 15 amino acids. Unmatched junction bases numbered 9, after V lost 3 bases and J lost 8 bases. Germline V CDR1 and CDR2: SGHNT, YYREEE (reference sequence). DNA for the CDR3: TGTGCCAGCAGCTATGACAGGGGCCGCGGGGAAAAACTGTTTTTT. It is translated as CASSYDRGRGEKLFF.

This clonotype showed up many times. The CDR3 protein is CASSQEDRPGPGNTIYF. The CDR3, as DNA: TGCGCCAGCAGCCAAGAAGATCGGCCAGGGCCTGGAAACACCATATATTTT. The chain joins TRBV4-3 to TRBJ1-3; a weak D match, TRBD1 (5 bases). The CDR3 is 17 residues long. CDR1 LGHNA and CDR2 YSLEER come from the germline V gene. The V end lost 0 bases, the J end lost 2 bases, and 14 bases lay between the germline ends.

In this sample, this clonotype turned up a few times. The chain uses TRBV6-5 and TRBJ1-4, with D maybe TRBD1 (5 bases). The CDR3 is 16 amino acids. Trimming stripped 5 bases from V and 0 bases from J, with 13 bases between. CDR1 MNHEY and CDR2 SVGAGI come from the germline V gene. DNA of the CDR3: TGTGCCAGCAGTCTAGGGGCCCCCGCAACTAATGAAAAACTGTTTTTT. Amino acids: CASSLGAPATNEKLFF.

This clonotype has ten or more counts. CDR3 sequence reads: CSAKFTLGIPYEQYF. The CDR3 bases are TGCAGTGCTAAGTTCACCCTCGGAATCCCCTACGAGCAGTACTTC. V gene TRBV20-1 combines with J gene TRBJ2-7; D is ambiguous. Germline values: CDR1 DFQATT, CDR2 SNEGSKA (reference sequence). Trimming cost V 4 bases and J 2 bases, with 18 bases left between them. The CDR3 covers 15 residues.